The 5 T cell receptor beta chains presented below share a single source sample, sequenced in a study of patients and donors after allogeneic stem cell transplantation (TCRdb year 2020). The library was made by RT-PCR. Data came from a NextSeq 550. The raw public reads went through TCRdb reprocessing: fastp at Q25, MiXCR clone calling, in-frame beta chains kept. A single entry per CDR3 protein holds the most common genes and DNA from its merged rows. In this sample the table shows hundreds of thousands of distinct CDR3 sequences, 35% to 45% of which occur a single time. Jointly, the top ten make up 11% of the sample. Sequenced input: blood, either unsorted or a sorted T cell fraction (not recorded which). These receptor sequences come from a human donor who was either an allogeneic HSCT recipient or a stem cell or donor lymphocyte infusion donor (not recorded which). It is not recorded whose cells these are; they may come from a transplant donor.

The chain couples TRBV7-2 to TRBJ1-4, with D unresolved. The germline V gene encodes CDR1 SGHTA and CDR2 FQGNSA. This CDR3 is built from 15 residues. With 3 bases removed from V and 0 bases from J, the gap between germline ends came to 8 bases. The CDR3 region is CASSLQTATNEKLFF. The CDR3 region has the DNA TGTGCCAGCAGCTTGCAGACTGCAACTAATGAAAAACTGTTTTTT.

This chain links TRBV29-1 with TRBJ2-2; D is undetermined. Looked up from germline, CDR1 is SQVTM and CDR2 is ANQGSEA. V lost 5 bases and J lost 1, with 8 bases in between. There are 13 residues in the CDR3. Here the CDR3 DNA reads TGCAGCGTTAGGGAAATGAACACCGGGGAGCTGTTTTTT. Its translation: CSVREMNTGELFF.

V gene TRBV7-3 combines with J gene TRBJ2-5; 8 bases match TRBD1. This CDR3 is 13 amino acids long. With V trimmed by 5 bases and J by 3 bases, 2 bases remained unmatched. Germline-derived CDR1 and CDR2 are SGHTA and FQGTGA. CDR3 in amino acids: CASSEDREETQYF. DNA for the CDR3: TGTGCCAGCAGCGAGGACAGGGAAGAGACCCAGTACTTC. The whole variable domain, filled in from reference TRBV7-3 and TRBJ2-5, reads GAGVSQTPSNKVTEKGKYVELRCDPISGHTALYWYRQSLGQGPEFLIYFQGTGAADDSGLPNDRFFAVRPEGSVSTLKIQRTERGDSAVYLCASSEDREETQYFGPGTRLLVL.

The CDR3 DNA reads TGTGCCAGCAGCCTATCGGAAGGCCTGACCCAGCCCCAGCATTTT. Translating gives CASSLSEGLTQPQHF. The chain employs TRBV5-5 and TRBJ1-5; no clear D. Germline V gene data show CDR1 as SGHKS and CDR2 as YYEKEE (reference sequence). V was cut by 4 bases and J by 7 bases, with 18 bases left in between. CDR3 length equals 15 residues. Full variable domain (remainder filled in from reference TRBV5-5 and TRBJ1-5): DAGVTQSPTHLIKTRGQQVTLRCSPISGHKSVSWYQQVLGQGPQFIFQYYEKEERGRGNFPDRFSARQFPNYSSELNVNALLLGDSALYLCASSLSEGLTQPQHFGDGTRLSIL.

This chain connects TRBV6-6 to TRBJ2-1, with TRBD1 as a possible D gene (5 bases). V was shortened by 2 bases and J by 5 bases, with 10 bases between the two germline ends. This CDR3 contains 14 residues. Germline CDR1 is MNHNY and CDR2 is SVGAGI (reference sequence). The CDR3: CASSYRGSHNEQFF. Written as DNA, the CDR3 is TGTGCCAGCAGTTACAGGGGATCCCACAATGAGCAGTTCTTC.